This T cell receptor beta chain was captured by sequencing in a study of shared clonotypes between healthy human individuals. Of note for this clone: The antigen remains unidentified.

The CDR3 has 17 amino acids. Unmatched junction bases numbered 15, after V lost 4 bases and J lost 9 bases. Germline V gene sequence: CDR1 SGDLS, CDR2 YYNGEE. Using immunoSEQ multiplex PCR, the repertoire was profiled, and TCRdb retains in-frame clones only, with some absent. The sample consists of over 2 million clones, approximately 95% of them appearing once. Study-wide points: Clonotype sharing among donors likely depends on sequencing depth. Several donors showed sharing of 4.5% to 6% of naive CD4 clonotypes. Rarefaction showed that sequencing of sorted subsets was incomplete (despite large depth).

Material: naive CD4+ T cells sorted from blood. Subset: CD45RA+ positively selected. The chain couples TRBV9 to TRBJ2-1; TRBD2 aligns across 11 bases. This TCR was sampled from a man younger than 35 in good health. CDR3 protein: CASSPTPTSGDPSEQFF. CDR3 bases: TGTGCCAGCAGCCCCACCCCGACTAGCGGGGACCCAAGTGAGCAGTTCTTC.